The TCR beta chain described here comes from a study of T cells after yellow fever vaccination. Study-level information: Fractions of low cell number were prepared using SMART-Seq v4 Ultra Low Input. Findings and caveats of the study: Abundant clonotypes from the bulk population could contaminate FACS-sorted repertoires.

About this clonotype itself: What it binds is unknown.

TCRdb recomputed calls from the 5' RACE reads with MiXCR, one row per CDR3 protein. The profile shows around 73,000 distinct CDR3 sequences, approximately 7.5% of them singletons. Per germline, CDR1 SGHKS and CDR2 YYEKEE (reference sequence). This CDR3 is 12 amino acids long. Trimming cost V 7 bases and J 8 bases, with 15 bases left between them. The sequence came from a man aged 25-45 years who received the YFV17D yellow fever vaccine. The V gene is TRBV5-5, the J gene TRBJ1-2; no clear D. The sequences come from CD8+ T cells sorted from PBMCs, collected on the day of the yellow fever booster vaccination. CDR3 sequence reads: CASLWAGGGYTF. CDR3 bases: TGTGCCAGCCTATGGGCGGGCGGAGGCTACACCTTC.